These 10 T cell receptor beta chains originate from one sample sequenced in a study of blood T cell repertoires in COVID-19. Sequencing used immunoSEQ multiplex PCR; TCRdb keeps in-frame clones, though not all of them. The table includes about 99,000 clones, roughly 86% detected once. Sample: peripheral blood. The source is a woman in her sixties in a cohort sampled during active or convalescent COVID-19.

This rearrangement joins TRBV18 to TRBJ1-5; the match to TRBD1 covers 7 bases. Germline-derived CDR1 and CDR2 are KGHSH and LQKENI. This CDR3 has 15 residues. Trimming cost V 3 bases and J 4 bases; bases outside gene matches: 6. The CDR3 region is CASSPDRAQNQPQHF. The CDR3, as DNA: TGTGCCAGCTCACCCGACAGGGCCCAAAATCAGCCCCAGCATTTT.

Here the CDR3 DNA reads TGTGCCAGCAGGGATAATACAGGGGCTAATGAAAAACTGTTTTTT. It encodes CASRDNTGANEKLFF. The rearrangement joins TRBV25-1 to TRBJ1-4, with TRBD1 identical over 7 bases. The CDR3 extends over 15 amino acids. Looked up from germline, CDR1 is MGHDK and CDR2 is SYGVNS. The V gene end was trimmed by 6 bases and the J gene end by 3 bases; junction bases not matched to a gene: 7.

V is TRBV5-5 and J is TRBJ2-7; 8 nucleotides line up with TRBD1. Germline loops: CDR1 SGHKS, CDR2 YYEKEE (reference sequence). V gave up 4 bases and J gave up 5 bases; unmatched junction bases: 8. This CDR3 is built from 14 residues. The CDR3: CASSPLGQGDEQYF. As DNA, the CDR3 is TGTGCCAGCAGCCCGCTCGGACAGGGAGACGAGCAGTACTTC.

The chain carries TRBV15 and TRBJ2-6; 7 positions match TRBD1. V gave up 5 bases and J gave up 2 bases; unmatched junction bases: 9. The CDR3 is 17 residues long. The germline CDR1 and CDR2 sequences are LNHNV and YYDKDF (reference sequence). The CDR3 DNA reads as TGTGCCACCAGCGGGGAGACGACAGGGACTGGGGCCAACGTCCTGACTTTC. Amino acid sequence: CATSGETTGTGANVLTF.

The V call is TRBV18, the J call TRBJ2-3, with 9 bases matching TRBD2. V was clipped by 5 bases and J by 5 bases; unmatched bases: 11. CDR1 and CDR2 (germline): KGHSH, LQKENI. The CDR3 is made up of 16 amino acids. CDR3 bases: TGTGCCAGCTCATCAGGTCTAGCGGGGCTTGGAGATACGCAGTATTTT. The encoded protein is CASSSGLAGLGDTQYF.

This sequence joins TRBV6-2 or TRBV6-3 and TRBJ1-5; D unclear. The CDR3 covers 15 residues. The ends were cut back, 2 bases at V and 0 bases at J, with 8 bases in the middle. CDR1 and CDR2 from the germline V gene are MNHEY and SVGEGT. CDR3 amino acids: CASSYGGDSNQPQHF. The CDR3, as DNA: TGTGCCAGCAGTTACGGCGGGGATAGCAATCAGCCCCAGCATTTT.

This chain uses TRBV3-1 (or the pseudogene TRBV3-2) with TRBJ1-1; TRBD1 matches at 7 bases. The CDR3 contains 14 residues. The V and J ends lost 4 bases and 1 base, in that order; junction bases with no gene match: 3. Germline assignment: CDR1 LGHDT and CDR2 YNNKEL (reference sequence). The CDR3 is CASSPGTENTEAFF. For the CDR3, the DNA is TGTGCCAGCAGCCCCGGGACAGAGAACACTGAAGCTTTCTTT.

CDR3 in amino acids: CASSQDNRGRYEQYF. DNA of the CDR3: TGCGCCAGCAGCCAAGATAACAGGGGGCGCTACGAGCAGTACTTC. V and J are TRBV4-1 and TRBJ2-7, with 9 bases that match TRBD1. The CDR3 loop spans 15 amino acids. The germline V gene has CDR1 MGHRA and CDR2 YSYEKL. Trimming cost V 0 bases and J 3 bases; bases outside gene matches: 3.

V usage is TRBV7-9 and J usage is TRBJ2-3, with unresolved D. Germline CDR1 is SEHNR and CDR2 is FQNEAQ (reference sequence). The length of the CDR3 is 12 residues. V dropped 5 bases and J dropped 5 bases, with 8 bases sitting between them. CDR3 amino acids: CASSATGDTQYF. CDR3 nucleotide sequence: TGTGCCAGCAGCGCCACCGGAGATACGCAGTATTTT.

CDR3 sequence: CSAGEYEQYF. In DNA form, the CDR3 reads TGCAGTGCAGGGGAATACGAGCAGTACTTC. The chain is built from TRBV20-1 and TRBJ2-7, with D possibly being TRBD1 (5 bases). Germline loops: CDR1 DFQATT, CDR2 SNEGSKA (reference sequence). Trimming cost V 6 bases and J 4 bases, with 7 bases left between them. This CDR3 has 10 residues.